This entry is about one TCR beta chain. Its antigen is not yet known. No base qualities exist here, and no much larger clone lies one base off it. The sample originates from a study of blood T cell repertoires in COVID-19 (dated by TCRdb to 2020 to 2021). Study-level background: Samples covering the acute and convalescent phases of COVID-19 were provided by collaborators in the United States, Italy and Spain. The prospective study material was composed of cDNA or gDNA derived from T cells, B-cell-depleted T cells, or PBMCs. Deeply sampled blood TCRbeta repertoires from subjects exposed to, actively infected with, or recovered from COVID-19 were included in the dataset. A freely available public database, intended as a resource for researchers studying the immune response to SARS-CoV-2, is where the repertoires were released. The samples were drawn from the first 160 participants of the ongoing ImmuneRACE study and from 950 to 1,500 subjects provided by 6 global collaborators. Nearly every sample came with metadata listing a de-identified subject ID, COVID-19 status, age in years and sex. Where available, HLA class I and class II types were taken from metadata supplied by the sample provider and were not determined by assay-based typing.

Study-level results and caveats: Clinical and demographic metadata were provided uncurated, with the amount varying by source and participant.

The cysteine opens and the phenylalanine closes a CDR3 of 20 amino acids. CDR3 DNA is the only sequence kept; it has 60 bases, read in frame from the first base. Germline trimming: 0 bases from V, 4 bases from J; junction bases outside gene matches: 17. Reading the germline V gene gives CDR1 SGHDN and CDR2 FVKESK. Whole blood was collected in K2EDTA tubes by collaborating institutions according to the institutions' own protocols. For TCRbeta analysis, collaborator samples were shipped as frozen whole blood, as isolated PBMCs, or as DNA extracted from either sample type. The immunoSEQ Assay, a bias-controlled multiplex PCR, was used to amplify TCRbeta CDR3 regions from genomic DNA. In the authors' own workflow: Within the assay, amplification of reference gene primers was used to estimate how many nucleated cells each sample contained. To quantify the absolute abundance of each unique TCRbeta CDR3 rearrangement, sequence reads were collapsed and filtered. For each sample, productive Simpson clonality was calculated as the square root of Simpson's diversity index over productive rearrangements. TCRdb took over this immuneACCESS table, retaining in-frame rearrangements with V and J assigned. Such tables are incomplete; in checked studies, under half of the missing clones stem from an unresolved V gene, and the remainder is unexplained. V and J calls and clone size are copied from that table; D and trimming were computed from the DNA. A total of roughly 500,000 clones appear in this sample, approximately 85% of them only once. The biggest ten clones account for about 3.2% of the sample.

Material for sequencing was peripheral blood. The rearranged chain carries TRBV14 and TRBJ2-3, and TRBD1 aligns with 9 junction nucleotides. The source of this sequence is a human donor in a cohort sampled during active COVID-19. The DNA is TGTGCCAGCAGCCAAGAAGGTTATGGGACAGGGAAGTCGTGGGCAGATACGCAGTATTTT. Translation gives CASSQEGYGTGKSWADTQYF.